The 26 T cell receptor beta chains presented below share a single source sample, sequenced in a study of T-cell memory formation after mild COVID-19. TCRdb re-called the 5' RACE reads through MiXCR, storing one row per CDR3 protein. The data contain around 150,000 distinct CDR3 sequences, roughly 12% of them singletons. Input material: PBMCs or a T cell subset sorted from them (not recorded which). The source of these receptors is a man aged 18 to 30 who had mild COVID-19 (a few samples of this study predate the infection). Cell type and time point are not known.

This clonotype showed up just a few times. The V gene is TRBV4-3, the J gene TRBJ1-6; 8 nucleotides agree with TRBD1. This CDR3 comprises 15 residues. After removal of 4 bases from V and 13 bases from J, the junction contained 12 bases not matched to a gene. Germline assignment: CDR1 LGHNA and CDR2 YSLEER. The CDR3 bases are TGCGCCAGCAGCCCACTTCTGGGACAGGATTTCCCCCTCCACTTT. Translated: CASSPLLGQDFPLHF.

In this sample, this clonotype turned up many times. The chain has TRBV4-1 and TRBJ2-4, with D possibly TRBD1 on 6 matching bases. In germline, CDR1 is MGHRA, CDR2 YSYEKL. The CDR3 length is 16 residues. The ends were cut back, 3 bases at V and 5 bases at J, with 17 bases in the middle. The CDR3 spells CASSHPVRGRENIQYF. Written as DNA, the CDR3 is TGCGCCAGCAGCCATCCGGTCAGGGGACGGGAAAACATTCAGTACTTC.

The V and J genes are TRBV5-1 and TRBJ2-5; either TRBD1 or TRBD2 may supply D (5 bases each). The CDR3 runs 15 residues. V shed 4 bases and J shed 4 bases, with 17 bases lying between them. Looked up from germline, CDR1 is SGHRS and CDR2 is YFSETQ. The chain's CDR3 is CASSDPEGSGETQYF. In nucleotides, the CDR3 is TGCGCCAGCAGCGACCCTGAGGGGTCGGGAGAGACCCAGTACTTC.

This clonotype has a count of ten or more. This chain joins TRBV4-1 and TRBJ2-3; D perhaps matches TRBD2 (6 bases). Trimming pared 0 bases from V and 0 bases from J, leaving 10 bases between. The CDR3 is made up of 16 amino acids. Per the germline V gene, CDR1 is MGHRA and CDR2 is YSYEKL. The CDR3 DNA sequence: TGCGCCAGCAGCCAAGAGCGGGGCCCGAGCACAGATACGCAGTATTTT. As protein: CASSQERGPSTDTQYF.

The rearrangement joins TRBV29-1 to TRBJ2-5; D not certain. The CDR3 runs 13 residues. V was clipped by 2 bases and J by 5 bases, with 12 bases between them. Germline V gene sequence: CDR1 SQVTM, CDR2 ANQGSEA. The CDR3 spells CSVEQTFRETQYF. CDR3 nucleotide sequence: TGCAGCGTTGAACAGACATTCAGGGAGACCCAGTACTTC. Full variable domain (remainder filled in from reference TRBV29-1 and TRBJ2-5): SAVISQKPSRDICQRGTSLTIQCQVDSQVTMMFWYRQQPGQSLTLIATANQGSEATYESGFVIDKFPISRPNLTFSTLTVSNMSPEDSSIYLCSVEQTFRETQYFGPGTRLLVL.

This clonotype was counted a few times. CDR3: CASSPQVNSPLHF. The CDR3 DNA reads TGTGCCAGCAGCCCCCAGGTTAATTCACCCCTCCACTTT. The chain is built from TRBV12-3 or TRBV12-4 and TRBJ1-6, with D uncertain. This CDR3 spans 13 amino acids. Trimming removed 6 bases from V and 6 bases from J, with 9 bases in between.

The chain is built from TRBV5-6 and TRBJ1-3; D is ambiguous. This CDR3 region has 17 residues. Germline V lookup: CDR1 SGHDT, CDR2 YYEEEE. V dropped 0 bases and J dropped 0 bases, with 13 bases sitting between them. Here the CDR3 DNA reads TGTGCCAGCAGCTTGGGCCTTCCGGGGAGCTCTGGAAACACCATATATTTT. This translates into CASSLGLPGSSGNTIYF.

This chain uses TRBV5-1 with TRBJ1-5; 7 nucleotides match TRBD1. Germline lookup yields CDR1 SGHRS and CDR2 YFSETQ. The trim removed 4 bases at V and 4 bases at J, leaving 8 bases unmatched. This CDR3 has 15 residues. CDR3 sequence reads: CASSPEGTANQPQHF. In DNA form, the CDR3 reads TGCGCCAGCAGCCCGGAGGGGACAGCTAATCAGCCCCAGCATTTT.

This sequence joins TRBV7-9 and TRBJ1-3; D remains unclear. This CDR3 spans 15 amino acids. CDR1 is SEHNR and CDR2 is FQNEAQ in the germline V gene (reference sequence). The ends were cut back, 5 bases at V and 0 bases at J, with 11 bases in the middle. The CDR3 region has the DNA TGTGCCAGCAGCCGGCTCGGGGTCTCTGGAAACACCATATATTTT. It translates to CASSRLGVSGNTIYF.

The chain is built from TRBV5-1 and TRBJ2-3; TRBD1 is a possible D gene (5 bases). Germline assignment: CDR1 SGHRS and CDR2 YFSETQ. This CDR3 region has 17 residues. Trimming took 4 bases from V and 1 from J, leaving 19 bases between them. The CDR3 nucleotides are TGCGCCAGCAGCACCCTCCCCCCCGGACAAGGCACAGATACGCAGTATTTT. Its protein product is CASSTLPPGQGTDTQYF.

This clonotype was seen more than once but under ten times. The V call is TRBV20-1, the J call TRBJ2-3; no clear D gene. V was shortened by 1 base and J by 4 bases, with 9 bases between the two germline ends. CDR1 and CDR2 (germline): DFQATT, SNEGSKA (reference sequence). This CDR3 has 13 amino acids. The CDR3 region has the DNA TGCAGTGCTAGAGGGTCAATCTCAGATACGCAGTATTTT. It codes for CSARGSISDTQYF.

This clonotype was observed a handful of times. The chain recombines TRBV18 with TRBJ2-1, with D uncertain. This CDR3 comprises 13 residues. CDR1 is KGHSH and CDR2 is LQKENI in the germline V gene. V was clipped by 5 bases and J by 2 bases, with 7 bases between them. For the CDR3, the DNA is TGTGCCAGCTCAAGTCTGGCCTACAATGAGCAGTTCTTC. This gives the protein CASSSLAYNEQFF.

This clonotype has more than one count but fewer than ten. The chain is built from TRBV20-1 and TRBJ2-7, with TRBD1 matching over 9 bases. CDR1 DFQATT and CDR2 SNEGSKA come from the germline V gene (reference sequence). The V segment lost 6 bases and the J segment 3 bases; nucleotides outside the gene matches: 6. CDR3 size: 13 residues. The CDR3 loop is CSAPGTGYYEQYF. As DNA, the CDR3 is TGCAGTGCCCCGGGGACAGGGTACTACGAGCAGTACTTC.

The V and J genes are TRBV5-1 and TRBJ2-1; 9 nucleotides agree with TRBD1. CDR1 is SGHRS and CDR2 is YFSETQ in the germline V gene. J was trimmed by 3 bases and V by 1 base; bases with no gene match: 5. The CDR3 totals 16 residues. For the CDR3, the DNA is TGCGCCAGCAGCTTGATGGGACAGGGATACTACAATGAGCAGTTCTTC. Translation: CASSLMGQGYYNEQFF.

V usage is TRBV19 and J usage is TRBJ2-7; 7 nucleotides agree with TRBD1. V was pared by 5 bases and J by 2 bases, with 6 bases of the junction left unmatched. Per germline, CDR1 LNHDA and CDR2 SQIVND (reference sequence). This CDR3 comprises 14 residues. CDR3: CASSRTGTAYEQYV. The CDR3 DNA follows: TGTGCCAGTAGTCGCACCGGGACAGCCTACGAGCAGTACGTC.

This clonotype appeared many times. The chain uses TRBV6-5 and TRBJ2-1; 11 bases map to TRBD2. The CDR3 has 16 residues. The germline V gene encodes CDR1 MNHEY and CDR2 SVGAGI. Trimming took 6 bases from V and 8 from J; bases not matched to a gene: 12. CDR3 amino acids: CASSRAGTSGVDEQFF. CDR3 nucleotides: TGTGCCAGCAGCCGAGCGGGGACTAGCGGCGTCGATGAGCAGTTCTTC.

This clonotype was found many times. The gene calls are TRBV2 and TRBJ1-5, with TRBD1 as a possible D gene (5 bases). The CDR3 consists of 14 residues. The V and J ends lost 3 bases and 4 bases respectively, with 10 bases between them. Germline loops: CDR1 SNHLY, CDR2 FYNNEI. CDR3 nucleotides: TGTGCCAGCAGTGATCAGGGCCGTAATCAGCCCCAGCATTTT. This sequence encodes CASSDQGRNQPQHF. The whole variable domain, filled in from reference TRBV2 and TRBJ1-5, reads EPEVTQTPSHQVTQMGQEVILRCVPISNHLYFYWYRQILGQKVEFLVSFYNNEISEKSEIFDDQFSVERPDGSNFTLKIRSTKLEDSAMYFCASSDQGRNQPQHFGDGTRLSIL.

In this sample, this clonotype turned up a few times. This chain connects TRBV11-2 to TRBJ1-6; no reliable D call. The CDR3 sequence is 16 residues long. Germline CDR1 and CDR2: SGHAT and FQNNGV. Trimming removed 3 bases from V and 0 bases from J, with 9 bases in between. CDR3 sequence (DNA): TGTGCCAGCAGCTTCGGACTGGGCTCCTATAATTCACCCCTCCACTTT. Translating it yields CASSFGLGSYNSPLHF.

This clonotype appeared a few times. This chain connects TRBV9 to TRBJ2-5; TRBD2 matches 8 bases. The CDR3 runs to 14 residues. CDR1 is SGDLS, CDR2 YYNGEE, per germline. J was trimmed by 3 bases and V by 4 bases; bases with no gene match: 5. The CDR3 DNA follows: TGTGCCAGCAGCCGGGGGGGGCTAGAAGAGACCCAGTACTTC. Amino acid sequence: CASSRGGLEETQYF.

This clonotype has a handful of counts. V and J are TRBV6-5 and TRBJ1-5; tentatively, D is TRBD1 (6 bases). The germline CDR1 and CDR2 sequences are MNHEY and SVGAGI. The V end was cut by 5 bases, the J end by 4 bases, with 15 bases between. CDR3 length: 15 amino acids. The CDR3 sequence is CASSRTGMGNQPQHF. CDR3 nucleotides: TGTGCCAGCAGTCGCACAGGGATGGGGAATCAGCCCCAGCATTTT.

The sample holds many counts of this clonotype. The genes are TRBV7-9 and TRBJ1-1, with D possibly being TRBD1 (5 bases). V gave up 6 bases and J gave up 1 base, with 9 bases separating them. This CDR3 spans 13 amino acids. The germline V gene has CDR1 SEHNR and CDR2 FQNEAQ (reference sequence). CDR3 nucleotides: TGTGCCAGCAGTTCCCAGGGGAACACTGAAGCTTTCTTT. This codes for CASSSQGNTEAFF.

This clonotype was picked up a small number of times. The chain is built from TRBV5-1 and TRBJ2-2; a weak D match, TRBD2 (6 bases). The CDR3 is 16 amino acids. V shed 4 bases and J shed 2 bases, with 15 bases lying between them. CDR1 SGHRS and CDR2 YFSETQ come from the germline V gene. The CDR3 nucleotides read TGCGCCAGCAGCGGGGAGAGGGGACTCAACACCGGGGAGCTGTTTTTT. It is translated as CASSGERGLNTGELFF.

Written as DNA, the CDR3 is TGTGCCACTAGAGACGTACCATTCTCTGGAAACACCATATATTTT. Translation gives CATRDVPFSGNTIYF. The rearrangement uses TRBV18 and TRBJ1-3, with no clear D. Germline V gene lookup returns CDR1 KGHSH and CDR2 LQKENI. This CDR3 contains 15 residues. Trimming cost V 10 bases and J 0 bases, with 16 bases left between them.

As DNA, the CDR3 is TGTGCCAGCAGCTTCAGACAGAGCCACTCTGGAAACACCATATATTTT. Translating gives CASSFRQSHSGNTIYF. The J gene is TRBJ1-3, the V gene TRBV7-6; TRBD1 might be the D (5 bases). The V and J ends lost 3 bases and 0 bases respectively, with 12 bases between them. The CDR3 is 16 residues long. CDR1 is SGHVS, CDR2 FNYEAQ, per germline.

This clonotype was detected only a few times. The gene calls are TRBV5-1 and TRBJ2-1; D is possibly TRBD2 (6 bases). Per germline, CDR1 SGHRS and CDR2 YFSETQ. CDR3 size: 14 residues. Trimming left V 4 bases short and J 9 bases short, with 17 bases between. CDR3 nucleotide sequence: TGCGCCAGCAGCGGCGGGACTCGGCTGGGTGAGCAGTTCTTC. This encodes CASSGGTRLGEQFF.

This clonotype was detected a few times. The CDR3 loop is CASSLRQDEGQETQYF. CDR3 coding DNA: TGTGCCAGCAGCCTTCGACAGGATGAAGGGCAAGAGACCCAGTACTTC. The chain is built from TRBV4-2 and TRBJ2-5, with D possibly matching TRBD1 (6 bases). V was pared by 4 bases and J by 2 bases, with 17 bases between. This CDR3 region has 16 residues. CDR1 is LGHNA and CDR2 is YNFKEQ in the germline V gene.